The 22 T cell receptor beta chains presented below share a single source sample, sequenced in a study of blood T cells in healthy people across ages. The second PCR ran about 7 to 12 cycles with a sample-barcoded 5' primer and J-beta primers. TCRdb analysed the 5' RACE reads with MiXCR anew, one entry per CDR3 protein. This repertoire shows about 750,000 distinct CDR3 sequences, about 48% found once; its top ten account for about 42%. What was sequenced was blood. The origin of the receptors is a man at least 80 years old in good health.

The chain recombines TRBV5-1 with TRBJ2-2, with a weak D call TRBD2 (6 bases). Trimming pared 4 bases from V and 4 bases from J, leaving 14 bases between. Germline CDR1 SGHRS, CDR2 YFSETQ. The CDR3 has 15 residues. CDR3 nucleotide sequence: TGCGCCAGCAGCCTGCGGGGCTCGGTCACCGGGGAGCTGTTTTTT. It encodes CASSLRGSVTGELFF.

The genes are TRBV24-1 and TRBJ1-1; 9 positions match TRBD1. The CDR3 has 12 amino acids. Germline CDR1 reads KGHDR; CDR2 reads SFDVKD. V dropped 5 bases and J dropped 10; count of bases not matched to a gene: 4. CDR3 protein: CATSGQGGRAFF. In DNA, the CDR3 is TGTGCCACCAGTGGACAGGGGGGCCGAGCTTTCTTT.

This clonotype appeared once. One base away lies a much larger clone, so this may be a sequencing read error. This chain joins TRBV7-6 and TRBJ1-6; 7 nucleotides line up with TRBD1. The CDR3 is made up of 14 amino acids. CDR1 SGHVS and CDR2 FNYEAQ come from the germline V gene. The CDR3 DNA is TGTGCCAGCAGCTTAGGACAGGGTAGTTCACCCCCCCACTTT. Protein sequence: CASSLGQGSSPPHF.

In this sample, this clonotype turned up a few times. The V call is TRBV10-3, the J call TRBJ2-7; either TRBD1 or TRBD2 may fit D (5 bases each). CDR1 and CDR2 (germline): ENHRY, SYGVKD. This CDR3 is built from 14 residues. The V end lost 6 bases, the J end lost 2 bases, and 14 bases lay between the germline ends. The CDR3 protein is CAIRTGTWPYEQYF. The CDR3 nucleotides are TGTGCCATCAGGACCGGGACGTGGCCCTACGAGCAGTACTTC.

This chain joins TRBV2 and TRBJ2-7; D gene uncertain. Germline V CDR1 and CDR2: SNHLY, FYNNEI. V was clipped by 4 bases and J by 0 bases, with 4 bases between them. The CDR3 consists of 12 residues. The CDR3 region is CASSVVSYEQYF. CDR3 DNA sequence: TGTGCCAGCAGTGTAGTCTCCTACGAGCAGTACTTC.

The chain combines TRBV27 with TRBJ1-4; maybe TRBD1 (5 bases). Trimming pared 2 bases from V and 8 bases from J, leaving 15 bases between. The CDR3 length is 15 residues. Germline CDR1 MNHEY, CDR2 SMNVEV (reference sequence). The CDR3 sequence is CASSLVALRGEKLFF. CDR3 bases: TGTGCCAGCAGTTTAGTTGCCCTGAGGGGCGAAAAACTGTTTTTT.

V and J are TRBV24-1 and TRBJ2-2; unclear D gene. V was trimmed by 9 bases and J by 4 bases, leaving 8 bases between them. The CDR3 is 12 amino acids. CDR1 and CDR2 (germline): KGHDR, SFDVKD. The DNA for the CDR3 is TGTGCCACCGCCAAGACCACCGGGGAGCTGTTTTTT. It encodes CATAKTTGELFF.

As DNA, the CDR3 is TGTGCCAGCAGCCAGCGGGAGAGGTCCTACGAGCAGTACTTC. This encodes CASSQRERSYEQYF. The chain links TRBV6-5 to TRBJ2-7; 8 bases map to TRBD2. Germline V gene data show CDR1 as MNHEY and CDR2 as SVGAGI. The CDR3 consists of 14 residues. V was pared by 6 bases and J by 1 base, with 5 bases of the junction left unmatched.

J is TRBJ2-7 and V is TRBV7-2; no definite D call. The V end lost 5 bases, the J end lost 0 bases, and 14 bases lay between the germline ends. The CDR3 is made up of 15 amino acids. CDR1 and CDR2 (germline): SGHTA, FQGNSA. CDR3 residues: CASSPQRLSSYEQYF. In nucleotides, the CDR3 is TGTGCCAGCAGCCCCCAGCGACTCAGCTCCTACGAGCAGTACTTC.

This chain uses TRBV9 with TRBJ1-2, with D unclear. Trimming took off 5 bases at V and 8 bases at J, with 7 bases between the two ends. Germline V lookup: CDR1 SGDLS, CDR2 YYNGEE. The CDR3 contains 10 residues. CDR3 in amino acids: CASRGVGYTF. The CDR3 bases are TGTGCCAGCAGAGGAGTGGGCTACACCTTC.

The chain is built from TRBV6-6 and TRBJ2-7; D is unresolved. Germline V lookup: CDR1 MNHNY, CDR2 SVGAGI (reference sequence). V lost 2 bases and J lost 2, with 4 bases in between. CDR3 size: 12 residues. The CDR3 coding sequence is TGTGCCAGCAGTTACAGGCCCTACGAGCAGTACTTC. Its protein is CASSYRPYEQYF.

This clonotype was observed at least ten times. The chain links TRBV29-1 to TRBJ2-7; D perhaps matches TRBD1 (6 bases). Germline CDR1 reads SQVTM; CDR2 reads ANQGSEA. Trimming cost V 7 bases and J 2 bases, with 9 bases left between them. The CDR3 has 11 residues. Here the CDR3 DNA reads TGCAGCGGGGGACATGCCTACGAGCAGTACTTC. Its translation is CSGGHAYEQYF.

In this sample, this clonotype turned up a few times. V is TRBV25-1 and J is TRBJ2-1; D uncertain. The germline V and J ends were trimmed by 4 bases and 10 bases, with 11 bases remaining between them. This CDR3 contains 12 residues. From germline, CDR1 is MGHDK and CDR2 SYGVNS. This CDR3 is CASSVVSLEQFF. DNA of the CDR3: TGTGCCAGCAGTGTGGTCTCGTTGGAGCAGTTCTTC. Drawing the rest from reference TRBV25-1 and TRBJ2-1, the complete variable domain is EADIYQTPRYLVIGTGKKITLECSQTMGHDKMYWYQQDPGMELHLIHYSYGVNSTEKGDLSSESTVSRIRTEHFPLTLESARPSHTSQYLCASSVVSLEQFFGPGTRLTVL.

Only one count was recorded for this clonotype. The rearrangement links TRBV7-2 to TRBJ2-2, with no clear D. V lost 4 bases, J lost 10 bases, and 13 bases lay in between. Germline CDR1 is SGHTA and CDR2 is FQGNSA. The CDR3 has 13 residues. In DNA, the CDR3 is TGTGCCAGCAGCTCCCCGTTTTCAGCGGAGCTGTTTTTT. This codes for CASSSPFSAELFF.

The CDR3 region is CSGGTGRGYTF. CDR3 in DNA: TGCAGCGGGGGCACAGGAAGGGGCTACACCTTC. This chain joins TRBV29-1 and TRBJ1-2; D might be TRBD1 (5 bases). V was trimmed by 7 bases and J by 8 bases, leaving 14 bases between them. The length of the CDR3 is 11 residues. CDR1 is SQVTM and CDR2 is ANQGSEA in the germline V gene. Full variable domain (remainder filled in from reference TRBV29-1 and TRBJ1-2): SAVISQKPSRDICQRGTSLTIQCQVDSQVTMMFWYRQQPGQSLTLIATANQGSEATYESGFVIDKFPISRPNLTFSTLTVSNMSPEDSSIYLCSGGTGRGYTFGSGTRLTVV.

The chain joins TRBV5-1 to TRBJ2-7, with TRBD2 matching 12 bases. The CDR3 has 15 amino acids. Trimming at V came to 6 bases and at J to 4 bases, leaving 8 bases not matched to a gene. Germline lookup yields CDR1 SGHRS and CDR2 YFSETQ. This chain's CDR3 is CASTLAGGPSYEQYF. As DNA, the CDR3 is TGCGCCAGCACCCTAGCGGGAGGGCCATCGTACGAGCAGTACTTC. Using reference TRBV5-1 and TRBJ2-7 for the parts outside the CDR3, the full variable domain is KAGVTQTPRYLIKTRGQQVTLSCSPISGHRSVSWYQQTPGQGLQFLFEYFSETQRNKGNFPGRFSGRQFSNSRSEMNVSTLELGDSALYLCASTLAGGPSYEQYFGPGTRLTVT.

This clonotype was detected a few times. The rearrangement links TRBV15 to TRBJ2-7; D is perhaps TRBD2 (6 bases). In germline, CDR1 is LNHNV, CDR2 YYDKDF (reference sequence). This CDR3 is 14 amino acids long. Trimming stripped 0 bases from V and 1 base from J, with 7 bases between. The CDR3 DNA follows: TGTGCCACCAGCAGAGATGGAGGGTCCTACGAGCAGTACTTC. Protein product: CATSRDGGSYEQYF.

The chain is built from TRBV7-2 and TRBJ2-5; maybe TRBD2 (7 bases). Trimming removed 6 bases from V and 5 bases from J, with 19 bases in between. Germline V lookup: CDR1 SGHTA, CDR2 FQGNSA. The CDR3 has 15 residues. The CDR3 protein is CASSPARGGHETQYF. Here the CDR3 DNA reads TGTGCCAGCAGTCCCGCTAGGGGGGGTCACGAGACCCAGTACTTC.

This rearrangement joins TRBV5-6 to TRBJ2-4, with TRBD1 matching 7 bases. The J call may be faulty, since TRBJ2-5 better matches the DNA end. This CDR3 is built from 14 residues. Germline V gives CDR1 SGHDT, CDR2 YYEEEE. The CDR3 loop reads CASSEQGSEETQYF. CDR3 nucleotides: TGTGCCAGCAGCGAACAGGGGAGCGAAGAGACCCAGTACTTC.

This clonotype has a handful of counts. The chain employs TRBV10-3 and TRBJ1-2; no firm D call. The CDR3 runs 12 residues. Germline values: CDR1 ENHRY, CDR2 SYGVKD. V was pared by 0 bases and J by 8 bases, with 7 bases between. Written as DNA, the CDR3 is TGTGCCATCAGTGAGTCGGAGTCCGGCTACACCTTC. It yields the protein CAISESESGYTF.

This clonotype occurred many times. This rearrangement joins TRBV20-1 to TRBJ2-6; D gene unclear. The germline V gene has CDR1 DFQATT and CDR2 SNEGSKA (reference sequence). The germline V and J ends were trimmed by 6 bases and 0 bases, with 6 bases remaining between them. The CDR3 totals 13 residues. The CDR3 is CSAQDSGANVLTF. Written as DNA, the CDR3 is TGCAGTGCCCAGGACTCTGGGGCCAACGTCCTGACTTTC.

The chain carries TRBV6-5 and TRBJ1-2, with TRBD1 as a possible D gene (6 bases). This CDR3 contains 13 residues. Germline V lookup: CDR1 MNHEY, CDR2 SVGAGI. V was pared by 5 bases and J by 10 bases, with 17 bases between. In nucleotides, the CDR3 is TGTGCCAGCAGTGCCTCCGGGACATACGTCTACACCTTC. Its translation: CASSASGTYVYTF.